The 21 T cell receptor beta chains given below trace back to one sample, sequenced in a study of vaccination and CD4 T cells after COVID-19 (dated by TCRdb to between 2022 and 2023). The method behind the library was PCR. The sample was run on an Illumina iSeq 100. DNA from cultured CD4+ T cells was subjected to TCR sequencing with the Oncomine TCR Beta short-read assay at the Johns Hopkins FTIC core. The QIAamp micro DNA kit was used to extract genomic DNA from the cultured CD4+ T cells. TCRdb trimmed the raw reads at Q25, called clones with MiXCR and kept productive beta chains. Merged by CDR3 protein, the rows form single entries marked with the most common genes and DNA. The sample yields more than 8,500 distinct CDR3 sequences; 28% were counted once. Of the sample, about 10% is held by the ten largest clones. Read against the paper, the sample's treatment or condition label means: roughly 10-day PBMC culture with coronavirus spike peptide pools or control peptides (ViraFEST assay). CD4+ T cells from unexposed donors were collected before the COVID-19 pandemic (2011-2018).

The antigens of these receptors remain unknown. Sequencing input: CD4+ T cells from blood, cultured in vitro. The source of these receptors is a human donor in good health.

The J gene is TRBJ1-1, the V gene TRBV10-1, with D unresolved. The CDR3 contains 16 residues. V lost 3 bases to trimming and J lost 1 base, with 15 bases between them. From germline, CDR1 is WNHNN and CDR2 SYGVQD (reference sequence). CDR3 residues: CASSDPWAHANTEAFF. The DNA of the CDR3 is TGCGCCAGCAGTGACCCCTGGGCCCATGCGAACACTGAAGCTTTCTTT.

The chain couples TRBV5-1 to TRBJ2-3, with D possibly being TRBD1 (6 bases). The V and J ends lost 0 bases and 3 bases respectively, with 8 bases between them. Germline loops: CDR1 SGHRS, CDR2 YFSETQ. The CDR3 is 14 amino acids. CDR3 in DNA: TGCGCCAGCAGCTTGGACAGGGAAACAGATACGCAGTATTTT. Translating gives CASSLDRETDTQYF.

In its sample, this clonotype was seen a few times. This chain connects TRBV6-2 or TRBV6-3 to TRBJ1-6, with no clear D. Between the trimmed V and J ends, which lost 4 bases and 9 bases, there was a span of 13 bases. The V gene's germline CDR1 is MNHEY and CDR2 SVGEGT. The CDR3 contains 14 residues. The CDR3 nucleotides read TGTGCCAGCAGTTCCCCCACGGGCCTTTCACCCCTCCACTTT. Its translation: CASSSPTGLSPLHF.

The chain joins TRBV20-1 to TRBJ2-1, with D maybe TRBD2 (6 bases). The CDR3 totals 14 residues. Germline V lookup: CDR1 DFQATT, CDR2 SNEGSKA (reference sequence). With 1 base removed from V and 5 bases from J, the gap between germline ends came to 12 bases. For the CDR3, the DNA is TGCAGTGCTAGAGTCGGGAGTAGCGACAATGAGCAGTTCTTC. It translates to CSARVGSSDNEQFF.

V is TRBV20-1 and J is TRBJ2-1, with D tentatively TRBD2 (7 bases). The V gene lost 5 bases and the J gene lost 9 bases, with 11 bases spanning the gap. The V gene's germline CDR1 is DFQATT and CDR2 SNEGSKA (reference sequence). This CDR3 spans 11 amino acids. CDR3 protein: CSALGGAEQFF. CDR3 DNA: TGCAGTGCTTTGGGGGGGGCTGAGCAGTTCTTC.

This clonotype ranks as medium-sized. The chain couples TRBV24-1 to TRBJ1-4; D ambiguous. The CDR3 runs 14 residues. Germline assignment: CDR1 KGHDR and CDR2 SFDVKD. Trimming took off 2 bases at V and 15 bases at J, with 18 bases between the two ends. CDR3 sequence reads: CATSDSPVGQGVFF. CDR3 in DNA: TGTGCCACCAGTGATTCCCCTGTCGGGCAAGGTGTGTTTTTT.

This clonotype was found a few times. This rearrangement joins TRBV7-8 to TRBJ2-7; TRBD1 matches 8 bases. This CDR3 has 16 residues. The V and J ends lost 2 bases and 0 bases, in that order; junction bases with no gene match: 6. The V gene's germline CDR1 is SGHVS and CDR2 FQNEAQ. CDR3 loop: CASSLRAGTGSYEQYF. The CDR3 region has the DNA TGTGCCAGCAGCTTACGCGCCGGGACAGGCTCCTACGAGCAGTACTTC. Together with reference TRBV7-8 and TRBJ2-7, the CDR3 gives the full variable domain: GAGVSQSPRYKVAKRGQDVALRCDPISGHVSLFWYQQALGQGPEFLTYFQNEAQLDKSGLPSDRFFAERPEGSVSTLKIQRTQQEDSAVYLCASSLRAGTGSYEQYFGPGTRLTVT.

In this sample, this clonotype turned up a few times. The genes are TRBV7-2 and TRBJ2-1; D is possibly TRBD2 (5 bases). The CDR3 contains 14 residues. The germline V gene encodes CDR1 SGHTA and CDR2 FQGNSA. V lost 7 bases and J lost 2, with 12 bases in between. For the CDR3, the DNA is TGTGCCAGCACCCCAGCGGAAACCTACAATGAGCAGTTCTTC. Residues: CASTPAETYNEQFF. Full variable domain (remainder filled in from reference TRBV7-2 and TRBJ2-1): GAGVSQSPSNKVTEKGKDVELRCDPISGHTALYWYRQSLGQGLEFLIYFQGNSAPDKSGLPSDRFSAERTGGSVSTLTIQRTQQEDSAVYLCASTPAETYNEQFFGPGTRLTVL.

The chain carries TRBV27 and TRBJ1-2, with 8 nucleotides matching TRBD1. CDR3 size: 14 residues. Germline loops: CDR1 MNHEY, CDR2 SMNVEV (reference sequence). Losses at the gene ends were 2 bases for V and 4 bases for J; bases not matched to a gene: 3. The CDR3 sequence is CASSLTGGLYGYTF. CDR3 bases: TGTGCCAGCAGTTTAACAGGGGGGCTCTATGGCTACACCTTC.

This sequence joins TRBV7-3 and TRBJ2-5, with a possible D match to TRBD2 (5 bases). The CDR3 contains 11 residues. V was clipped by 4 bases and J by 9 bases, with 9 bases between them. Germline CDR1 and CDR2: SGHTA and FQGTGA. This CDR3 is CASSSTGAQYF. DNA for the CDR3: TGTGCCAGCAGCTCCACCGGGGCCCAGTACTTC.

V usage is TRBV20-1 and J usage is TRBJ1-1, with a weak D call TRBD1 (5 bases). Germline values: CDR1 DFQATT, CDR2 SNEGSKA (reference sequence). The CDR3 runs 13 residues. Trimming stripped 6 bases from V and 7 bases from J, with 18 bases between. The CDR3 coding sequence is TGCAGTGCCCCATTTAGGGGTTCGGTTGAAGCTTTCTTT. Its protein product is CSAPFRGSVEAFF.

J is TRBJ1-5 and V is TRBV19; D call uncertain. V lost 6 bases and J lost 4, with 7 bases in between. Germline V lookup: CDR1 LNHDA, CDR2 SQIVND (reference sequence). CDR3 length: 12 residues. CDR3 sequence reads: CASRLVNQPQHF. CDR3 in DNA: TGTGCCAGTAGGCTAGTTAATCAGCCCCAGCATTTT.

V and J are TRBV25-1 and TRBJ1-6, with D unresolved. Trimming shortened V by 7 bases and J by 0 bases, and 7 bases separated the two germline ends. CDR3 length: 14 amino acids. Looked up from germline, CDR1 is MGHDK and CDR2 is SYGVNS. CDR3 nucleotides: TGTGCCAGCAAAGGGATCTCCTATAATTCACCCCTCCACTTT. This codes for CASKGISYNSPLHF.

This clonotype showed up just a few times. The rearrangement uses TRBV6-2 or TRBV6-3 and TRBJ2-1; TRBD2 matches 10 bases. The length of the CDR3 is 16 residues. The ends lost 7 bases at V and 10 bases at J; junction bases unmatched: 16. Germline CDR1 and CDR2: MNHEY and SVGEGT. This CDR3 is CASMPTRVAGGLEQFF. In DNA form, the CDR3 reads TGTGCCAGCATGCCCACGAGGGTAGCGGGAGGACTAGAGCAGTTCTTC.

This clonotype was picked up a small number of times. The rearrangement uses TRBV20-1 and TRBJ2-5, with TRBD1 matching over 10 bases. Germline CDR1 DFQATT, CDR2 SNEGSKA (reference sequence). J gave up 10 bases and V 5 bases, and 13 bases lay outside the gene matches. CDR3 length: 14 residues. The chain's CDR3 is CSAPRPGQGQGQYF. Written as DNA, the CDR3 is TGCAGTGCTCCCAGGCCGGGACAGGGGCAGGGCCAGTACTTC.

The chain recombines TRBV27 with TRBJ2-5, with TRBD2 matching over 14 bases. CDR3 size: 15 residues. Germline values: CDR1 MNHEY, CDR2 SMNVEV (reference sequence). V lost 6 bases to trimming and J lost 5 bases; unmatched junction nucleotides: 5. CDR3 in amino acids: CASRMRLAGGETQYF. In DNA, the CDR3 is TGTGCCAGCAGAATGAGACTAGCGGGAGGGGAGACCCAGTACTTC.

This chain uses TRBV20-1 with TRBJ2-7, with D hard to call. V gave up 2 bases and J gave up 3 bases, with 8 bases separating them. Germline V gives CDR1 DFQATT, CDR2 SNEGSKA (reference sequence). The CDR3 length is 12 residues. The chain's CDR3 is CSARPRYYEQYF. CDR3 in DNA: TGCAGTGCTAGACCCCGGTACTACGAGCAGTACTTC.

This clonotype appeared a few times. This chain connects TRBV7-9 to TRBJ1-1; possible D gene TRBD1, 6 bases. The germline V and J ends were trimmed by 4 bases and 3 bases, with 12 bases remaining between them. Germline lookup yields CDR1 SEHNR and CDR2 FQNEAQ (reference sequence). This CDR3 is built from 14 residues. Here the CDR3 DNA reads TGTGCCAGCAGCTCCCAGGGGACCGACACTGAAGCTTTCTTT. The encoded protein is CASSSQGTDTEAFF. The variable domain in full, with the rest retrieved from reference TRBV7-9 and TRBJ1-1, is DTGVSQNPRHKITKRGQNVTFRCDPISEHNRLYWYRQTLGQGPEFLTYFQNEAQLEKSRLLSDRFSAERPKGSFSTLEIQRTEQGDSAMYLCASSSQGTDTEAFFGQGTRLTVV.

This chain links TRBV27 with TRBJ2-1, with D possibly being TRBD1 (5 bases). With 7 bases removed from V and 0 bases from J, the gap between germline ends came to 16 bases. The CDR3 spans 16 residues. Germline assignment: CDR1 MNHEY and CDR2 SMNVEV (reference sequence). For the CDR3, the DNA is TGTGCCAGCACCGTCATGGGGCCTTTCTCCTACAATGAGCAGTTCTTC. Protein product: CASTVMGPFSYNEQFF.

The chain has TRBV20-1 and TRBJ2-3; D uncertain. Germline CDR1 DFQATT, CDR2 SNEGSKA (reference sequence). V dropped 6 bases and J dropped 5 bases, with 9 bases sitting between them. The CDR3 sequence is 11 residues long. The CDR3 spells CSALKLDTQYF. CDR3 nucleotide sequence: TGCAGTGCCTTAAAACTAGATACGCAGTATTTT.

This clonotype was observed a few times. The chain links TRBV11-2 to TRBJ1-5, with no clear D. From germline, CDR1 is SGHAT and CDR2 FQNNGV. CDR3 length: 14 amino acids. The V gene lost 2 bases and the J gene lost 0 bases, with 5 bases spanning the gap. The DNA for the CDR3 is TGTGCCAGCAGCTTATCGACTAGCAATCAGCCCCAGCATTTT. It is translated as CASSLSTSNQPQHF.